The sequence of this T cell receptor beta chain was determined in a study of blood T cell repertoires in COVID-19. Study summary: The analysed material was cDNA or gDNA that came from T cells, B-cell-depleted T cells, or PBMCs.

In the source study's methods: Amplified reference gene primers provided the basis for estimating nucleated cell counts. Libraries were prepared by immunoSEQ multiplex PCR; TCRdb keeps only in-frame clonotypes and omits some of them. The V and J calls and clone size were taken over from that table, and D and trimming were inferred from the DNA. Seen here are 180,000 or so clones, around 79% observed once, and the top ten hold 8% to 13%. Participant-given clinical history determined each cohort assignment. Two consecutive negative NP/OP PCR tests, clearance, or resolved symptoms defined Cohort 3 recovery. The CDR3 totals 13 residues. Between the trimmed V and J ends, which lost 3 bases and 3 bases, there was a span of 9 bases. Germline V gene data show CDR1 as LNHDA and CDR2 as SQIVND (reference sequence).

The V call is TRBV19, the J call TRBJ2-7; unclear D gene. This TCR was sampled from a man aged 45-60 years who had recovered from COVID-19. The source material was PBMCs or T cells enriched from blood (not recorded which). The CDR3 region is CASSIKQNYEQYF. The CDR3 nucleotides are TGTGCCAGTAGTATCAAACAGAACTACGAGCAGTACTTC.